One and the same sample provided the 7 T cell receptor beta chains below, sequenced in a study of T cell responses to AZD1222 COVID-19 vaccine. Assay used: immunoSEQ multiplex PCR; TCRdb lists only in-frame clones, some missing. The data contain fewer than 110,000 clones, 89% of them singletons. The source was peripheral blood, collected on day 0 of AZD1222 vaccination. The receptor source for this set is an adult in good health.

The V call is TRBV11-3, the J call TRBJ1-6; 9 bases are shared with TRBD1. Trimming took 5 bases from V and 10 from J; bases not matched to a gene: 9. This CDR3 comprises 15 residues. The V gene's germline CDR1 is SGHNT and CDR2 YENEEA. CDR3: CASSLGQGIGSPLHF. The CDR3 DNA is TGTGCCAGCAGCCTAGGACAGGGGATAGGATCACCCCTCCACTTT. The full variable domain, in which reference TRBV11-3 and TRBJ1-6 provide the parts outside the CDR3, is EAGVVQSPRYKIIEKKQPVAFWCNPISGHNTLYWYLQNLGQGPELLIRYENEEAVDDSQLPKDRFSAERLKGVDSTLKIQPAELGDSAVYLCASSLGQGIGSPLHFGNGTRLTVT.

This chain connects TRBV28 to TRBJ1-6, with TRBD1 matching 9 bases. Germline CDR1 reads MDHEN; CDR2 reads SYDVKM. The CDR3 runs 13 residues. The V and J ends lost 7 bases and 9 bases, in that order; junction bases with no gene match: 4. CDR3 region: CASIRDRVSPLHF. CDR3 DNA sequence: TGTGCCAGCATCCGGGACAGGGTTTCACCCCTCCACTTT.

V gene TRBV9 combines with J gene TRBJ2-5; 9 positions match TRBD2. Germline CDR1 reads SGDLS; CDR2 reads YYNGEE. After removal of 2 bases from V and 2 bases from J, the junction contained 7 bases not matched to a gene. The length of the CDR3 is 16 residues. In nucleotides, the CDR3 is TGTGCCAGCAGCGTCGGCGGGAGGGTCGGACAAGAGACCCAGTACTTC. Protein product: CASSVGGRVGQETQYF.

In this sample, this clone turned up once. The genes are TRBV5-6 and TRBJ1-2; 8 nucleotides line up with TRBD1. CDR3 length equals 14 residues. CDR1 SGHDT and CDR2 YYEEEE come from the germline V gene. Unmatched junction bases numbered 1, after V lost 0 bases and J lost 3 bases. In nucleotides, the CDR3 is TGTGCCAGCAGCTTGGTGGGACAGGACTATGGCTACACCTTC. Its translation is CASSLVGQDYGYTF.

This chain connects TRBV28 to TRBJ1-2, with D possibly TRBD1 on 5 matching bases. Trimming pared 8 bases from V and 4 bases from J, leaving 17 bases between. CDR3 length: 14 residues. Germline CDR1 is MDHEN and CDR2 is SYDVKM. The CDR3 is CASVRGDGSYGYTF. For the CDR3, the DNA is TGTGCCAGCGTGCGGGGGGACGGGAGCTATGGCTACACCTTC.

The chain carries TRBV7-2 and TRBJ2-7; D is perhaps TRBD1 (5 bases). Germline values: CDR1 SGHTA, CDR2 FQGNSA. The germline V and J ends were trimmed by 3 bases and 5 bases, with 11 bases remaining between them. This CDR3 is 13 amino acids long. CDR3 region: CASSLGHRNEQYF. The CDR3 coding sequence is TGTGCCAGCAGCTTGGGGCATCGGAACGAGCAGTACTTC.

The CDR3 DNA sequence: TGCAGCGTACAGATGACTAGCGGTGCCTACGAGCAGTACTTC. Protein product: CSVQMTSGAYEQYF. The chain is built from TRBV29-1 and TRBJ2-7; 9 bases agree with TRBD2. Germline trimming cut 6 bases from V and 2 bases from J; bases unmatched to any gene: 8. The CDR3 totals 14 residues. The germline V gene encodes CDR1 SQVTM and CDR2 ANQGSEA.